The source of this T cell receptor (beta chain) is a study of blood T cell repertoires in COVID-19. Turning to the study itself: Researchers got acute and convalescent COVID-19 samples from the United States, Italy and Spain. Sources were T cells, B-cell-depleted T cells, or PBMCs; the material itself was cDNA or gDNA.

Seattle patients were enrolled during active infection and followed longitudinally. Authors' processing steps: For nucleated cells, counts were estimated from reference gene primer amplification. Assay: immunoSEQ multiplex PCR; the TCRdb copy retains only in-frame clones and omits some. V and J calls plus clone size are reproduced from that table; the DNA served to infer D and trimming. The table lists 250,000 to 400,000 clones, roughly 90% of them singletons. CDR3 size: 15 residues. The V end lost 3 bases, the J end lost 7 bases, and 19 bases lay between the germline ends. CDR1 is SEHNR and CDR2 is FQNEAQ in the germline V gene (reference sequence).

The J gene is TRBJ2-7, the V gene TRBV7-9, with D possibly TRBD2 on 6 matching bases. The sample consisted of peripheral blood. The source is a woman in her thirties with COVID-19, enrolled during active disease. As DNA, the CDR3 is TGTGCCAGCAGCTTGCTAAATTGGGGTAGCGGTGAGCAGTACTTC. Amino acid sequence: CASSLLNWGSGEQYF.